This T cell receptor (beta chain) was identified in a study of blood T cell repertoires in COVID-19 (dated by TCRdb to between 2020 and 2021). Regarding the study in general: Collaborator samples came from the United States, Italy and Spain and covered acute and convalescent phases of COVID-19. The material from the prospective study consisted of cDNA or gDNA derived from T cells, B-cell-depleted T cells, or PBMCs. The dataset comprised deeply sampled blood TCRbeta repertoires from subjects exposed to, actively infected with, or recovered from COVID-19. The repertoires were released in a freely available public database meant as a resource for research on the immune response to SARS-CoV-2. Samples were obtained from the ongoing ImmuneRACE study (first 160 participants) and from 1,254 subjects provided by 6 global collaborators. Nearly every sample came with metadata listing a de-identified subject ID, COVID-19 status, age in years and sex. Where HLA class I and class II types were available, the types were taken from metadata supplied by the sample provider, not from assay-based typing. The paper as a whole reports these results and caveats: Clinical and demographic metadata were provided uncurated, with the amount varying by source and participant.

TCRbeta CDR3 regions were amplified from genomic DNA using the immunoSEQ Assay, a bias-controlled multiplex PCR. Per the authors' processing: Within the assay, amplification of reference gene primers was used to estimate how many nucleated cells each sample contained. To quantify the absolute abundance of each unique TCRbeta CDR3 rearrangement, sequence reads were collapsed and filtered. For each sample, productive Simpson clonality was calculated as the square root of Simpson's diversity index over productive rearrangements. The source is immuneACCESS, and TCRdb retained only in-frame sequences with V and J called. Part of the clones is not carried over; for the studies checked, unresolved V genes explain less than half of this, and the remainder is unexplained. V, J and clone size reflect that table, while D and trimming were determined from the DNA. Counted in this sample were some 320,000 clones; 80% to 90% of them appeared once. 7.8% of the sample is in the top ten clones.

Worth noting for this clone: No antigen is known for it. No qualities accompany the bases; no much larger clone lies one base away.

Trimming removed 4 bases from V and 1 base from J, leaving 19 bases between the germline ends. Its CDR3 holds 17 amino acids, cysteine through phenylalanine. This entry keeps only the CDR3 DNA: 51 bases, framed from base 1. CDR1 and CDR2 are drawn from the germline V gene (reference sequence): LNHDA, SQIVND. Samples from volunteer blood donors who had recovered from COVID-19 were contributed by a second Seattle source. Collaborating institutions collected whole blood in K2EDTA tubes following their own protocols. For TCRbeta analysis, collaborators shipped samples in one of three forms: frozen whole blood, isolated PBMCs, or DNA extracted from either of those sample types.

The chain employs TRBV19 and TRBJ2-5, and the D gene may be TRBD2, 6 bases matching. Input material: peripheral blood. The TCR was taken from a woman aged 50 to 60 who had recovered from COVID-19. The CDR3 has the sequence CASSTPGGGALQETQYF. The nucleotide sequence is TGTGCCAGTAGTACCCCCGGTGGAGGGGCCCTCCAAGAGACCCAGTACTTC.